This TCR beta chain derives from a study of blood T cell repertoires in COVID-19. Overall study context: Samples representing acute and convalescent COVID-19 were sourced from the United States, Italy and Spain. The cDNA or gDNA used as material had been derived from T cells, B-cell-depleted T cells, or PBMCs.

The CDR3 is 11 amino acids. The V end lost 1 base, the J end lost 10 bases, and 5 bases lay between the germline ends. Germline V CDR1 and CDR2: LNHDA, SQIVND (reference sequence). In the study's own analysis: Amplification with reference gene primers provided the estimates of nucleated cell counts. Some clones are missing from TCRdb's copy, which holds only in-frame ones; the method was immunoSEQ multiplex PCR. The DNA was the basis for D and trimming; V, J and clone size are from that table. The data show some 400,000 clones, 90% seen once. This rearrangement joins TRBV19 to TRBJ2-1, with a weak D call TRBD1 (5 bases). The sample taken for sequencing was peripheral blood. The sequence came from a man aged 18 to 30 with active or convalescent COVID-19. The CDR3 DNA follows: TGTGCCAGTAGTATAGGGACAGAGCAGTTCTTC. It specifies CASSIGTEQFF. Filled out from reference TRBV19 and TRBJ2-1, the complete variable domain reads DGGITQSPKYLFRKEGQNVTLSCEQNLNHDAMYWYRQDPGQGLRLIYYSQIVNDFQKGDIAEGYSVSREKKESFPLTVTSAQKNPTAFYLCASSIGTEQFFGPGTRLTVL.